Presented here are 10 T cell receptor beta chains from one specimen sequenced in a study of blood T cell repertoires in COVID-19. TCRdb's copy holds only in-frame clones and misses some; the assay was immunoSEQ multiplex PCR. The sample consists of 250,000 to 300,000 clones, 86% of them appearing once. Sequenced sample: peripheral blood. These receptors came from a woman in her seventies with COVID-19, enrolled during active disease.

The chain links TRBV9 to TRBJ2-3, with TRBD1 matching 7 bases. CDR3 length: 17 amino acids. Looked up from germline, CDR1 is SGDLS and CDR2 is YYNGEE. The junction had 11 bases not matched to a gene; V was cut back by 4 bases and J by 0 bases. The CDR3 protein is CASSKLEGAASTDTQYF. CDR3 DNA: TGTGCCAGCAGCAAGCTCGAGGGGGCAGCTAGCACAGATACGCAGTATTTT.

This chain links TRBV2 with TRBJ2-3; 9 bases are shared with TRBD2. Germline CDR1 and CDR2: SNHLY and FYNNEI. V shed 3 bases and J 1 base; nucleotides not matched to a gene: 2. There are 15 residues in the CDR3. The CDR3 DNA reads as TGTGCCAGCAGTGAGGGCGGGGGGGGCACAGATACGCAGTATTTT. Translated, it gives CASSEGGGGTDTQYF.

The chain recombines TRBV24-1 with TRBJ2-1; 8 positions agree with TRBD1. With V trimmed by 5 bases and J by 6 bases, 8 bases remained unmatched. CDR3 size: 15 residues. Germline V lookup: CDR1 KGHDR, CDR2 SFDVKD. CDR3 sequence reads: CATSGPTGDGNEQFF. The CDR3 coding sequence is TGTGCCACCAGTGGGCCGACAGGGGACGGCAATGAGCAGTTCTTC.

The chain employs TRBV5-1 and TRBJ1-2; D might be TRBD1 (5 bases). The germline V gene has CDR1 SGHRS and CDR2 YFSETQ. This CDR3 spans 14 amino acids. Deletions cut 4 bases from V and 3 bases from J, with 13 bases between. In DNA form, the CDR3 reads TGCGCCAGCAGCGACGGCGGGGCCGACTATGGCTACACCTTC. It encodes CASSDGGADYGYTF. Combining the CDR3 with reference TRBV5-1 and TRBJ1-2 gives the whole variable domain KAGVTQTPRYLIKTRGQQVTLSCSPISGHRSVSWYQQTPGQGLQFLFEYFSETQRNKGNFPGRFSGRQFSNSRSEMNVSTLELGDSALYLCASSDGGADYGYTFGSGTRLTVV.

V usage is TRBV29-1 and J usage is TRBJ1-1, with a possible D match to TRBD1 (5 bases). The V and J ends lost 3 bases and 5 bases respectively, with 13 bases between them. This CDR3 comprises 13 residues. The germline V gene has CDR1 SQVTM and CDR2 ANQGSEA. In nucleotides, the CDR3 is TGCAGCGTTGACATGGGGGGGAGTACTGAAGCTTTCTTT. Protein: CSVDMGGSTEAFF.

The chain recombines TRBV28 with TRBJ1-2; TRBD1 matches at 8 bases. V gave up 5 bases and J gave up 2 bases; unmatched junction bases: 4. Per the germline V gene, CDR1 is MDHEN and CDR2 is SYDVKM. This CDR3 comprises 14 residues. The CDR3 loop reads CASSPQGANYGYTF. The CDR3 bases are TGTGCCAGCAGTCCCCAGGGGGCCAACTATGGCTACACCTTC.

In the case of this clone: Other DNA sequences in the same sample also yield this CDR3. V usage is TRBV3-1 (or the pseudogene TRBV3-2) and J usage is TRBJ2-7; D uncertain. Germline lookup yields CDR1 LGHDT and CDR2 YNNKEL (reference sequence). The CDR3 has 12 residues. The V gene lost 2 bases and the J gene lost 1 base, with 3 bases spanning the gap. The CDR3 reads CASSQRSYEQYF. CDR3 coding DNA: TGTGCCAGCAGCCAACGTTCCTACGAGCAGTACTTC.

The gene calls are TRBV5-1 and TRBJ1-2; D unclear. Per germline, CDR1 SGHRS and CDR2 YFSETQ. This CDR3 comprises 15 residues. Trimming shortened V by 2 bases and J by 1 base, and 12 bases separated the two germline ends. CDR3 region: CASSLTGNLNYGYTF. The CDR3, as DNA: TGCGCCAGCAGCTTAACGGGGAATCTTAACTATGGCTACACCTTC.

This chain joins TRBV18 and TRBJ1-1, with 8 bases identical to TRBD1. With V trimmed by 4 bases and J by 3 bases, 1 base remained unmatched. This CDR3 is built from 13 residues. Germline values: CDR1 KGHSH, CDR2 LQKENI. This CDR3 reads CASSLDRDTEAFF. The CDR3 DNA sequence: TGTGCCAGCTCACTGGACAGGGACACTGAAGCTTTCTTT.

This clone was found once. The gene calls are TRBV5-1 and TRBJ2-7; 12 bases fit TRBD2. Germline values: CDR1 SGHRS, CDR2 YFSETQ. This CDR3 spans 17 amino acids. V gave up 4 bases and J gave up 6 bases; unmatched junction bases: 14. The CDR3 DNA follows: TGCGCCAGCAGCCCCGCGAGCCTAGCGGGGGGGCAGGGCGAGCAGTACTTC. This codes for CASSPASLAGGQGEQYF.